Listed below are T cell receptor beta chains from one sample, sequenced in a study of metastatic and nonmetastatic thyroid tumors. Using MiXCR, TCRdb reanalyzed the PCR reads. The sample contains just under 20,000 clones, 22% of which appear only once. Material: adjacent normal tissue. The receptors stem from a female donor with papillary thyroid cancer or a benign thyroid nodule (not recorded which). Some clones in this sample may be carry-over from other donors' samples. The CDR3 runs from the conserved cysteine through the conserved F or W. D genes are given only for firm matches. Clone sizes are given selectively: once, few, many, or a class where the clone is expanded.

abundance: few; d_gene: NA; v_gene: TRBV12-3/TRBV12-4; len: 15; j_gene: TRBJ1-1; CDR3nt: TGTGCCAGCAGTTTTTCAGTCGGGGGAGGCACTGAAGCTTTCTTT; CDR3aa: CASSFSVGGGTEAFF
abundance: NA; d_gene: NA; v_gene: TRBV30; len: 12; j_gene: TRBJ1-2; CDR3nt: TGTGCCTGGAGTGGGGCGGGCCATGGCTACACCTTC; CDR3aa: CAWSGAGHGYTF
abundance: NA; d_gene: TRBD2; v_gene: TRBV24-1; len: 20; j_gene: TRBJ2-2; CDR3nt: TGTGCCACCAGTGAGTCCGGGACTAGCGGGCTCGGGATGGACACCGGGGAGCTGTTTTTT; CDR3aa: CATSESGTSGLGMDTGELFF
abundance: NA; d_gene: NA; v_gene: TRBV12-3/TRBV12-4; len: 11; j_gene: TRBJ2-7; CDR3nt: TGTGCCAGCAGCGGATCCGGGACAAGGGACTTC; CDR3aa: CASSGSGTRDF
abundance: NA; d_gene: TRBD1; v_gene: TRBV12-3/TRBV12-4; len: 13; j_gene: TRBJ2-7; CDR3nt: TGTGCCAGCGCGACAGGGGGCGCCGACGAGCATTACTTC; CDR3aa: CASATGGADEHYF
abundance: many; d_gene: NA; v_gene: TRBV4-1; len: 13; j_gene: TRBJ2-3; CDR3nt: TGCGCCAGCAGCCAAGCGGCCTTTAATACGCAGTATTTT; CDR3aa: CASSQAAFNTQYF
abundance: NA; d_gene: NA; v_gene: TRBV6-1; len: 16; j_gene: TRBJ2-7; CDR3nt: TGTGCCAGCAGTGAATGGACTCCGCCGAGCTCCTACGAGCAGTACTTC; CDR3aa: CASSEWTPPSSYEQYF
abundance: medium-sized; d_gene: NA; v_gene: TRBV5-1; len: 16; j_gene: TRBJ2-1; CDR3nt: TGCGCCAGCAGCCCGGGCCTAGCTAGGGGCGGGAATGAGCAGTTCTTC; CDR3aa: CASSPGLARGGNEQFF
abundance: few; d_gene: NA; v_gene: TRBV12-3/TRBV12-4; len: 14; j_gene: TRBJ2-1; CDR3nt: TGTGCCAGCAGTGGAGAAAGCTCCTACAATGAGCAGTTCTTC; CDR3aa: CASSGESSYNEQFF
abundance: NA; d_gene: TRBD1; v_gene: TRBV2; len: 14; j_gene: TRBJ2-7; CDR3nt: TGTGCCAGCAGCGGGACAGGGGTCCTCTACGAGCAGTACTTC; CDR3aa: CASSGTGVLYEQYF
abundance: NA; d_gene: TRBD1; v_gene: TRBV5-1; len: 14; j_gene: TRBJ2-7; CDR3nt: TGCGCCAGCAGCTTAGGGACAGGGACCTACGAGCAGTACTTC; CDR3aa: CASSLGTGTYEQYF
abundance: many; d_gene: TRBD2; v_gene: TRBV29-1; len: 14; j_gene: TRBJ2-1; CDR3nt: TGCAGCGTTGTCACTAGCGGGAGGGCAGGTGAGCAGTTCTTC; CDR3aa: CSVVTSGRAGEQFF
abundance: NA; d_gene: NA; v_gene: TRBV7-8; len: 15; j_gene: TRBJ1-1; CDR3nt: TGTGCCAGCAGCTCAATCATTGCGGTTGACACTGAAGCTTTCTTT; CDR3aa: CASSSIIAVDTEAFF
abundance: few; d_gene: NA; v_gene: TRBV6-1; len: 18; j_gene: TRBJ2-4; CDR3nt: TGTGCCAGCAGCCTCGTGGTAGAGGGAGGTATAGGCAAAAACATTCAGTACTTC; CDR3aa: CASSLVVEGGIGKNIQYF
abundance: few; d_gene: NA; v_gene: TRBV12-3/TRBV12-4; len: 12; j_gene: TRBJ2-7; CDR3nt: TGTGCCAGCAGTCTGGCCGACGGCGAGCAGTACTTC; CDR3aa: CASSLADGEQYF
abundance: NA; d_gene: TRBD2; v_gene: TRBV6-1; len: 15; j_gene: TRBJ2-5; CDR3nt: TGTGCCAGATCCCCTTCGCGGGAGTTACGGGAGACCCAGTACTTC; CDR3aa: CARSPSRELRETQYF
abundance: few; d_gene: NA; v_gene: TRBV2; len: 14; j_gene: TRBJ2-3; CDR3nt: TGTGCCAGCAGGATCTGGACCGACTTTCCGGCCCAGTATTTT; CDR3aa: CASRIWTDFPAQYF
abundance: few; d_gene: TRBD2; v_gene: TRBV9; len: 18; j_gene: TRBJ2-3; CDR3nt: TGTGCCAGCAGCGCCTATGGGCTAGCGGGAGGTTTCACAGATACGCAGTATTTT; CDR3aa: CASSAYGLAGGFTDTQYF
abundance: few; d_gene: NA; v_gene: TRBV2; len: 13; j_gene: TRBJ2-5; CDR3nt: TGTGCCAGCAGCGTAGGGTACCAAGAGACCCAGTACTTC; CDR3aa: CASSVGYQETQYF
abundance: medium-sized; d_gene: TRBD2; v_gene: TRBV6-5; len: 15; j_gene: TRBJ2-2; CDR3nt: TGTGCCAGCAGTTACTTACGGGAGGGCACCGGGGAGCTGTTTTTT; CDR3aa: CASSYLREGTGELFF
abundance: NA; d_gene: TRBD1; v_gene: TRBV4-3; len: 15; j_gene: TRBJ1-1; CDR3nt: TGCGCCAGCAGCCCCGGGACAGGGCCGAACACTGAAGCTTTCTTT; CDR3aa: CASSPGTGPNTEAFF
abundance: many; d_gene: TRBD1; v_gene: TRBV4-3; len: 17; j_gene: TRBJ1-6; CDR3nt: TGCGCCAGCAGCCAAGAGACAGGGACAGCCTATAATTCACCCCTCCACTTT; CDR3aa: CASSQETGTAYNSPLHF
abundance: NA; d_gene: TRBD1; v_gene: TRBV19; len: 14; j_gene: TRBJ1-5; CDR3nt: TGTGCCACTACGACAGGGGAGTGCAATCAGCCCCAGCATTTT; CDR3aa: CATTTGECNQPQHF
abundance: NA; d_gene: TRBD2; v_gene: TRBV7-3; len: 13; j_gene: TRBJ2-7; CDR3nt: TGTGCCAGCAGCTCTGGGACTAGCGGGGAGCAGTACTTC; CDR3aa: CASSSGTSGEQYF
abundance: few; d_gene: NA; v_gene: TRBV10-3; len: 13; j_gene: TRBJ2-5; CDR3nt: TGTGCCATCAGGGGCGACGGCCATGAGACCCAGTACTTC; CDR3aa: CAIRGDGHETQYF
abundance: medium-sized; d_gene: NA; v_gene: TRBV5-1; len: 15; j_gene: TRBJ1-5; CDR3nt: TGCGCCAGCAGCTTAGGGGCGAATAGCAATCAGCCCCAGCATTTT; CDR3aa: CASSLGANSNQPQHF
abundance: few; d_gene: NA; v_gene: TRBV28; len: 14; j_gene: TRBJ2-7; CDR3nt: TGTGCCAGCAGCTCTCTTGCACTGGGAAGGGAGCAGTACTTC; CDR3aa: CASSSLALGREQYF
abundance: few; d_gene: TRBD1; v_gene: TRBV12-3/TRBV12-4; len: 15; j_gene: TRBJ2-7; CDR3nt: TGTGCCAGCAGTCTTCCGGGACAGGGGGTTAGAAAGCAGTACTTC; CDR3aa: CASSLPGQGVRKQYF
abundance: NA; d_gene: NA; v_gene: TRBV5-4; len: 13; j_gene: TRBJ2-2; CDR3nt: TGTGCCAGCAGCTGGATTGTTACCGGGGAGCTGTTTTTT; CDR3aa: CASSWIVTGELFF
abundance: medium-sized; d_gene: NA; v_gene: TRBV6-1; len: 14; j_gene: TRBJ1-1; CDR3nt: TGTGCCAGCAGTGAAGCTGGGACTTACGGGGGAGCTTTCTTT; CDR3aa: CASSEAGTYGGAFF
abundance: NA; d_gene: NA; v_gene: TRBV5-6; len: 14; j_gene: TRBJ1-2; CDR3nt: TGTGCCAGCAGCCCCATTGGCGGGGGCTATGGCTACACCTTC; CDR3aa: CASSPIGGGYGYTF
abundance: few; d_gene: NA; v_gene: TRBV6-1; len: 10; j_gene: TRBJ1-1; CDR3nt: TGTGCCAGCGGGTACACTGAAGCTTTCTTT; CDR3aa: CASGYTEAFF
abundance: NA; d_gene: TRBD2; v_gene: TRBV4-2; len: 18; j_gene: TRBJ2-7; CDR3nt: TGTGCCAGCAGCCAAGACCCCAGCACTAGCGGAAGCTCCTACGAGCAGTACTTC; CDR3aa: CASSQDPSTSGSSYEQYF
abundance: many; d_gene: NA; v_gene: TRBV18; len: 14; j_gene: TRBJ1-5; CDR3nt: TGTGCCAGCAAAGGGACGGTTAGCAATCAGCCCCAGCATTTT; CDR3aa: CASKGTVSNQPQHF
abundance: NA; d_gene: NA; v_gene: TRBV24-1; len: 13; j_gene: TRBJ2-2; CDR3nt: TGTGCCACCCGCTCGACCCACACCGGGGAGCTGTTTTTT; CDR3aa: CATRSTHTGELFF
abundance: many; d_gene: TRBD2; v_gene: TRBV11-1; len: 18; j_gene: TRBJ2-1; CDR3nt: TGTGCCAGCAGCTTACTTCCGGGACTAGCGGGAGGAGACAATGAGCAGTTCTTC; CDR3aa: CASSLLPGLAGGDNEQFF
abundance: NA; d_gene: NA; v_gene: TRBV7-9; len: 13; j_gene: TRBJ2-3; CDR3nt: TGTGCCAGCAGCTTAGCTATGGGTGATACGCAGTATTTT; CDR3aa: CASSLAMGDTQYF
abundance: NA; d_gene: NA; v_gene: TRBV5-6; len: 19; j_gene: TRBJ1-6; CDR3nt: TGTGCCAGTAGCCAGCTGGGAGGGTCTGACAGCTCCTATAATTCACCCCTCCACTTT; CDR3aa: CASSQLGGSDSSYNSPLHF
abundance: many; d_gene: NA; v_gene: TRBV20-1; len: 15; j_gene: TRBJ2-7; CDR3nt: TGCAGTGCTAGAGATTTCCACGGAGTGGATTACGAGCAGTACTTC; CDR3aa: CSARDFHGVDYEQYF
abundance: few; d_gene: NA; v_gene: TRBV3-1; len: 12; j_gene: TRBJ1-1; CDR3nt: TGTGCCAGCAGCCATCGGAGAACTGAAGCTTTCTTT; CDR3aa: CASSHRRTEAFF
abundance: NA; d_gene: NA; v_gene: TRBV5-6; len: 13; j_gene: TRBJ1-2; CDR3nt: TGTGCCAGCAGAGAGACAGGCTCCTATGGCTACACCTTC; CDR3aa: CASRETGSYGYTF
abundance: NA; d_gene: NA; v_gene: TRBV30; len: 14; j_gene: TRBJ2-7; CDR3nt: TGTGCCTGGAGACCCGGACAAGGGAACTACGAGCAGTACTTC; CDR3aa: CAWRPGQGNYEQYF
abundance: few; d_gene: NA; v_gene: TRBV5-1; len: 12; j_gene: TRBJ2-3; CDR3nt: TGCGCCAGCAGCTGGGACACAGATACGCAGTATTTT; CDR3aa: CASSWDTDTQYF
abundance: NA; d_gene: NA; v_gene: TRBV20-1; len: 14; j_gene: TRBJ1-2; CDR3nt: NA; CDR3aa: CSASVGQGNYGNTF
abundance: NA; d_gene: NA; v_gene: TRBV4-1; len: 13; j_gene: TRBJ2-2; CDR3nt: TGCGCCAGCAGCCAGGGGGCAACCGGGGAGCTGTTTTTT; CDR3aa: CASSQGATGELFF
abundance: many; d_gene: TRBD1; v_gene: TRBV7-9; len: 16; j_gene: TRBJ1-2; CDR3nt: TGTGCCAGCAGCTCAACTCCGGGACAGGGGACCAGCGGCTACACCTTC; CDR3aa: CASSSTPGQGTSGYTF
abundance: NA; d_gene: TRBD1; v_gene: TRBV20-1; len: 14; j_gene: TRBJ2-7; CDR3nt: TGCAGTGCAATCAAGACAGGGGCATCCTACGAGCAGTACTTC; CDR3aa: CSAIKTGASYEQYF
abundance: medium-sized; d_gene: NA; v_gene: TRBV6-2/TRBV6-3; len: 13; j_gene: TRBJ1-1; CDR3nt: TGTGCCAGCAGTTACTTAGGGTCACGCGAGGCTTTCTTT; CDR3aa: CASSYLGSREAFF
abundance: NA; d_gene: NA; v_gene: TRBV5-1; len: 16; j_gene: TRBJ2-1; CDR3nt: TGCGCCAGCTTTCGTAGGGCGGGAATATCCTTAGGTGAGCAGTTCTTC; CDR3aa: CASFRRAGISLGEQFF
abundance: NA; d_gene: NA; v_gene: TRBV6-5; len: 12; j_gene: TRBJ2-5; CDR3nt: TGTGCCAGCAGTTACTCTCGGGAGACCCAGTACTTC; CDR3aa: CASSYSRETQYF
abundance: many; d_gene: NA; v_gene: TRBV12-3/TRBV12-4; len: 14; j_gene: TRBJ2-5; CDR3nt: TGTGCCAGCAGTTTGTCTAGGGCTGGGGAGACCCAGTACTTC; CDR3aa: CASSLSRAGETQYF
abundance: medium-sized; d_gene: NA; v_gene: TRBV6-1; len: 13; j_gene: TRBJ1-2; CDR3nt: TGTGCCAGCAGTGAACGGGGAACTATCGGCTACACCTTC; CDR3aa: CASSERGTIGYTF
abundance: NA; d_gene: NA; v_gene: TRBV28; len: 15; j_gene: TRBJ1-3; CDR3nt: TGTGCCAGCAGTTTGTGGAGGGGCTCTGGAAACACCATATATTTT; CDR3aa: CASSLWRGSGNTIYF